One TCR beta chain is described in this entry. The antigen is undetermined. V shed 6 bases and J shed 0 bases, with 8 bases lying between them. The CDR3 has 14 amino acids. CDR1 is MNHNS, CDR2 SASEGT, per germline. This sample is drawn from a study of PD-1 blockade in classical Hodgkin lymphoma. Study-level background: Nivolumab 3 mg/kg was given intravenously every 2 weeks. Whole-study results and caveats: Newly diagnosed patients reportedly trailed healthy donors in baseline TCR diversity. Complete responders' diversity at baseline resembled that of newly diagnosed patients. Patients starting nivolumab less than 1 year after ASCT had lower diversity and were excluded from later analyses.

This table comes from immunoSEQ multiplex PCR, and its TCRdb copy is limited to in-frame clones, with some not included. The table includes about 98,000 clones, about four fifths detected once. After autologous stem cell transplantation all patients relapsed, and prior brentuximab vedotin exposure differed between cohorts. The sequencing here drew on peripheral blood mononuclear cells (PBMCs), taken before the second cycle of nivolumab. The TCR sequence derives from a human donor with classical Hodgkin lymphoma. The chain employs TRBV6-1 and TRBJ1-4; D call uncertain. For the CDR3, the DNA is TGTGCCAGCAGCCCCAGATCAACTAATGAAAAACTGTTTTTT. It specifies CASSPRSTNEKLFF.